This T cell receptor beta chain was sequenced for a study of T cell repertoires in cytomegalovirus infection. On the study more broadly: HLA-B-restricted CMV epitopes that are well studied were used alongside recently identified HLA-C-restricted ones.

This clonotype was seen a few times. The antigen remains unidentified. TCRdb re-called the reads through MiXCR, storing one row per CDR3 protein. This table holds about 920,000 distinct CDR3 sequences, less than 35% found once. This receptor was identified in a human donor in good health (CMV status not recorded). Some clones in this sample may be carry-over from other donors' samples. Sequenced here: cultured CD8+ T cells from PBMCs, sampled from culture after CMV antigen stimulation.

CDR3 in amino acids: CASSRAIAGELFF. CDR3 DNA: TGTGCCAGCAGCCGGGCGATCGCCGGGGAGCTGTTTTTT. This chain joins TRBV27 and TRBJ2-2, with no clear D. The V end lost 6 bases, the J end lost 6 bases, and 11 bases lay between the germline ends. The germline CDR1 and CDR2 sequences are MNHEY and SMNVEV (reference sequence). This CDR3 is built from 13 residues.